These 3 T cell receptor beta chains share one sample of origin, sequenced in a study of blood T cell repertoires in COVID-19. The protocol was immunoSEQ multiplex PCR, while the TCRdb copy is restricted to in-frame clones and leaves out a portion. The repertoire holds a few hundred thousand clones, with approximately 86% as singletons. Sequencing was done on a sample of PBMCs or T cells enriched from blood (not recorded which). The receptors derive from a woman in her sixties who had recovered from COVID-19.

This clone has a handful of counts. The V call is TRBV14, the J call TRBJ1-1; D might be TRBD1 (6 bases). V lost 3 bases and J lost 11, with 13 bases in between. There are 12 residues in the CDR3. The germline V gene has CDR1 SGHDN and CDR2 FVKESK. CDR3 amino acids: CASSQVTGLAFF. The CDR3 DNA is TGTGCCAGCAGCCAGGTTACAGGGCTGGCTTTCTTT. The whole variable domain, filled in from reference TRBV14 and TRBJ1-1, reads EAGVTQFPSHSVIEKGQTVTLRCDPISGHDNLYWYRRVMGKEIKFLLHFVKESKQDESGMPNNRFLAERTGGTYSTLKVQPAELEDSGVYFCASSQVTGLAFFGQGTRLTVV.

The chain carries TRBV3-1 (or the pseudogene TRBV3-2) and TRBJ2-3, with a weak D call TRBD1 (5 bases). V was clipped by 0 bases and J by 6 bases, with 19 bases between them. Germline V gives CDR1 LGHDT, CDR2 YNNKEL (reference sequence). The CDR3 has 17 amino acids. The CDR3 DNA is TGTGCCAGCAGCCAAGAGTGGTCGCGTGGGGCCGGGGATACGCAGTATTTT. Translation gives CASSQEWSRGAGDTQYF.

This sequence joins TRBV7-9 and TRBJ1-5; 7 bases are shared with TRBD1. Trimming at V came to 4 bases and at J to 0 bases, leaving 3 bases not matched to a gene. The CDR3 extends over 15 amino acids. The germline CDR1 and CDR2 sequences are SEHNR and FQNEAQ (reference sequence). The CDR3 spells CASSSDRDSNQPQHF. CDR3 DNA sequence: TGTGCCAGCAGCTCTGACAGGGATAGCAATCAGCCCCAGCATTTT.